This TCR beta chain is from a study of T cell responses to AZD1222 COVID-19 vaccine. Study results and caveats: Spike regions recognized by vaccine-associated CD4 TCRs spanned the protein, led by 160-218 and 743-854. Donors skewed white British and female; clonal diversity was possibly underestimated. Close to half of spike-specific TCRs reportedly recognize unmutated variant regions.

Germline CDR1 LNHNV, CDR2 YYDKDF (reference sequence). Trimming pared 4 bases from V and 3 bases from J, leaving 16 bases between. The CDR3 spans 16 residues. The assay was immunoSEQ multiplex PCR, and TCRdb's table has in-frame clones only and misses some. The profile covers more than 100,000 clones, with approximately 88% appearing a single time and more than 3% taken by the ten largest. Comment on this clone: Its antigen is not identified.

The receptor's source is an adult in good health. Material: peripheral blood, obtained on day 0 of AZD1222 vaccination. The chain uses TRBV15 and TRBJ1-5; D is uncertain. CDR3 amino acids: CATSTSPSRNNQPQHF. Here the CDR3 DNA reads TGTGCCACCAGCACGAGCCCAAGCAGGAACAATCAGCCCCAGCATTTT.